This T cell receptor beta chain was sequenced in a study of blood T cell repertoires in COVID-19. Using immunoSEQ multiplex PCR, the repertoire was profiled, and TCRdb retains in-frame clones only, with some absent. The table has tens of thousands of clones, approximately 78% seen once; the top ten hold more than 4.5%. The CDR3 has 12 residues. V lost 6 bases and J lost 2, with 7 bases in between. Germline assignment: CDR1 WSHSY and CDR2 SAAADI. The chain links TRBV10-2 to TRBJ1-2; D not resolved. This TCR was sampled from a woman older than 75 with active or convalescent COVID-19. Sequencing was performed on peripheral blood. The CDR3 DNA reads TGCGCCAGCAGCGACTTCAACTATGGCTACACCTTC. Its translation is CASSDFNYGYTF.